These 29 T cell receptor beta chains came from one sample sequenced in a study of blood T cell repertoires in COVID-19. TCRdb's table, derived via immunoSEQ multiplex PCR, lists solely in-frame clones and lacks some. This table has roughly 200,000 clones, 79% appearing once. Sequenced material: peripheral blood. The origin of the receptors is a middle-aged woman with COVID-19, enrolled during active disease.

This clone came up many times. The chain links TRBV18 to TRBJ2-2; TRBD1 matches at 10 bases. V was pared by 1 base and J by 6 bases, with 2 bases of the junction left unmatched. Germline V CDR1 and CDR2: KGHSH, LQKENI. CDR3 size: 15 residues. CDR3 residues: CASSPRDRGSGELFF. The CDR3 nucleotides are TGTGCCAGCTCACCACGGGACAGGGGATCCGGGGAGCTGTTTTTT.

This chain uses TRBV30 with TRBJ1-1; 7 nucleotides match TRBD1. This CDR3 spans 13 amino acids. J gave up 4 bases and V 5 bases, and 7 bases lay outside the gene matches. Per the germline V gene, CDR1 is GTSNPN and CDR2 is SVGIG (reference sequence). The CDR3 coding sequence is TGTGCCTGGGAGGTTGCAGGGGGCACTGAAGCTTTCTTT. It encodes CAWEVAGGTEAFF.

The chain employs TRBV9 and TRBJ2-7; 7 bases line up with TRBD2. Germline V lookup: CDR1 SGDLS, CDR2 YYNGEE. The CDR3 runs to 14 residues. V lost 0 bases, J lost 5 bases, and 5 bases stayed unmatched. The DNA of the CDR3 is TGTGCCAGCAGCGTAGAGGAGCGGGGCGACGAGCAGTACTTC. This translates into CASSVEERGDEQYF.

For the CDR3, the DNA is TGCGCCAGCAGCTTGACAAGACCAGGGGACACCGGGGAGCTGTTTTTT. Protein product: CASSLTRPGDTGELFF. The gene calls are TRBV5-1 and TRBJ2-2; possible D gene TRBD1, 6 bases. V was trimmed by 1 base and J by 3 bases, leaving 13 bases between them. Germline V gene sequence: CDR1 SGHRS, CDR2 YFSETQ. This CDR3 contains 16 residues.

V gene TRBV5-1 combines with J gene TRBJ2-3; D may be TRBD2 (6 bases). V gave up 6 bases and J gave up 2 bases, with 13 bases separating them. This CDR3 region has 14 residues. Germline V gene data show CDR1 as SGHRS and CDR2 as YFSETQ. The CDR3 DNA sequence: TGCGCCAGCACATCCGGGGGTCTCACAGATACGCAGTATTTT. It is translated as CASTSGGLTDTQYF.

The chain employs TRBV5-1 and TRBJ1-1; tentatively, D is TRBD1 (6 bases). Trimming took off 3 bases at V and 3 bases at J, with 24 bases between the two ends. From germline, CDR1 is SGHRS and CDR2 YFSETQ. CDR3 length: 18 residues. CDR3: CASSSPQGQGSMDTEAFF. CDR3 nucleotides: TGCGCCAGCAGCTCACCTCAGGGGCAGGGGAGTATGGACACTGAAGCTTTCTTT.

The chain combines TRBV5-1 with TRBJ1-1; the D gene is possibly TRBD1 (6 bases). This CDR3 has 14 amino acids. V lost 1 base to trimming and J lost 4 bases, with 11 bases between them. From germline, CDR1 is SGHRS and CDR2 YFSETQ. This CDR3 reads CASSLTGFGTEAFF. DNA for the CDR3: TGCGCCAGCAGCTTGACAGGGTTCGGCACTGAAGCTTTCTTT.

The CDR3 nucleotides read TGTGCCAGCAGTTTGGCAACTGGAAACACCATATATTTT. This sequence encodes CASSLATGNTIYF. The chain joins TRBV12-3 or TRBV12-4 to TRBJ1-3; D call uncertain. V gave up 3 bases and J gave up 2 bases, with 5 bases separating them. This CDR3 is built from 13 residues.

This CDR3 is CATSSLWDRGNTEAFF. In nucleotides, the CDR3 is TGTGCCACCAGCAGCCTTTGGGACAGGGGGAACACTGAAGCTTTCTTT. The rearrangement joins TRBV15 to TRBJ1-1; 10 bases line up with TRBD1. The J segment lost 1 base and the V segment lost 3 bases, leaving 5 bases of the junction unmatched. In germline, CDR1 is LNHNV, CDR2 YYDKDF (reference sequence). The CDR3 extends over 16 amino acids. Looking up the rest from reference TRBV15 and TRBJ1-1 gives the full variable domain: DAMVIQNPRYQVTQFGKPVTLSCSQTLNHNVMYWYQQKSSQAPKLLFHYYDKDFNNEADTPDNFQSRRPNTSFCFLDIRSPGLGDTAMYLCATSSLWDRGNTEAFFGQGTRLTVV.

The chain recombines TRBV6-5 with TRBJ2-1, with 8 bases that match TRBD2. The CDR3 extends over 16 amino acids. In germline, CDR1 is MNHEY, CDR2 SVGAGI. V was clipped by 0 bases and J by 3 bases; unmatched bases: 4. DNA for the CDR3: TGTGCCAGCAGTTACTCAAGTACTAGCGGCTACAATGAGCAGTTCTTC. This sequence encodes CASSYSSTSGYNEQFF.

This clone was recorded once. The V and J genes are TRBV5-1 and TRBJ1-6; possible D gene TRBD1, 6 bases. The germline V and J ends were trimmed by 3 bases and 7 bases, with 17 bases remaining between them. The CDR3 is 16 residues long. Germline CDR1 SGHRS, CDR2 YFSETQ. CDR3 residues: CASSWGTIRGNSPLHF. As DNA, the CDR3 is TGCGCCAGCAGCTGGGGGACAATCCGAGGCAATTCACCCCTCCACTTT. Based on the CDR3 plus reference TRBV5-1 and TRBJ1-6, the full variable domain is KAGVTQTPRYLIKTRGQQVTLSCSPISGHRSVSWYQQTPGQGLQFLFEYFSETQRNKGNFPGRFSGRQFSNSRSEMNVSTLELGDSALYLCASSWGTIRGNSPLHFGNGTRLTVT.

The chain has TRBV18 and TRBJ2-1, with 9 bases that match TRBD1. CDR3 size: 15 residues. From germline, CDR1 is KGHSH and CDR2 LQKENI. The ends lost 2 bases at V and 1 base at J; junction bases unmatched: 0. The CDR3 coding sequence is TGTGCCAGCTCACCAGACAGGGGGTCCTACAATGAGCAGTTCTTC. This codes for CASSPDRGSYNEQFF. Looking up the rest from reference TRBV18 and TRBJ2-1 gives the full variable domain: NAGVMQNPRHLVRRRGQEARLRCSPMKGHSHVYWYRQLPEEGLKFMVYLQKENIIDESGMPKERFSAEFPKEGPSILRIQQVVRGDSAAYFCASSPDRGSYNEQFFGPGTRLTVL.

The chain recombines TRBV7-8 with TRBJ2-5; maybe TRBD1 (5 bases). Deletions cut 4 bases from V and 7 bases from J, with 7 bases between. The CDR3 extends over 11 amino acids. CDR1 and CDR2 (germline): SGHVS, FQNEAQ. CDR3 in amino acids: CASSWQGTQYF. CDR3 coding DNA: TGTGCCAGCAGCTGGCAGGGGACCCAGTACTTC.

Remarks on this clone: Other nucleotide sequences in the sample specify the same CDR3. CDR3 in amino acids: CASSTTYEQYF. CDR3 coding DNA: TGTGCCAGTAGTACCACCTACGAGCAGTACTTC. The chain links TRBV19 to TRBJ2-7; D call uncertain. Germline V gene lookup returns CDR1 LNHDA and CDR2 SQIVND (reference sequence). V was trimmed by 4 bases and J by 2 bases, leaving 3 bases between them. CDR3 length: 11 amino acids.

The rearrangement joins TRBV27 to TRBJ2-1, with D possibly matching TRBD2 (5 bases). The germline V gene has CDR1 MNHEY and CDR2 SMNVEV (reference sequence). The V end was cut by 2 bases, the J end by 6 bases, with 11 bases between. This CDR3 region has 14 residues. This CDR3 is CASSLGLAPNEQFF. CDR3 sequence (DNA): TGTGCCAGCAGTTTAGGGCTAGCTCCCAATGAGCAGTTCTTC.

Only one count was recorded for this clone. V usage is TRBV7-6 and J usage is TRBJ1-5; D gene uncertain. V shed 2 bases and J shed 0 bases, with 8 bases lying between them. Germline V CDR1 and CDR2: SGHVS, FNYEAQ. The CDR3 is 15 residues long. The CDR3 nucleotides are TGTGCCAGCAGCTTAAATGTCAATAGCAATCAGCCCCAGCATTTT. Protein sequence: CASSLNVNSNQPQHF.

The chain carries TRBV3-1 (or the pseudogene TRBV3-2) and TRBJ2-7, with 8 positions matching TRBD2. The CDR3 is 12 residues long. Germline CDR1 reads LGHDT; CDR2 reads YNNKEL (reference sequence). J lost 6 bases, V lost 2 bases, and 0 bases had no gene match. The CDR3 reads CASSQLAGEQYF. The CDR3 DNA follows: TGTGCCAGCAGCCAACTAGCGGGCGAGCAGTACTTC.

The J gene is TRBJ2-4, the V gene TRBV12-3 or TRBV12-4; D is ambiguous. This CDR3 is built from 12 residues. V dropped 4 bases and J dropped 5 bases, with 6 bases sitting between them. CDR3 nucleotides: TGTGCCAGCAGTTCTCTCGAAAACATTCAGTACTTC. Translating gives CASSSLENIQYF.

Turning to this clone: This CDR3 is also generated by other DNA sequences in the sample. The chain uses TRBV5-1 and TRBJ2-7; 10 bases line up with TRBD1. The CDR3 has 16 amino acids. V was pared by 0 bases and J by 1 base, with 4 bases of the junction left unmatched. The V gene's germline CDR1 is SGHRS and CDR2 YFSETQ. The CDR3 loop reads CASSLGPGQGSYEQYF. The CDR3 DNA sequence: TGCGCCAGCAGCTTGGGTCCGGGACAGGGGTCCTACGAGCAGTACTTC.

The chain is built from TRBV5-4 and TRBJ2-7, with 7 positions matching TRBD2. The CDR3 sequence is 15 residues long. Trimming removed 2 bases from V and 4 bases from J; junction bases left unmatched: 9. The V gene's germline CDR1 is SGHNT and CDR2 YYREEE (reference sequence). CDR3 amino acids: CASSFMDRGGYEQYF. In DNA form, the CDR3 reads TGTGCCAGCAGCTTTATGGACCGCGGGGGATACGAGCAGTACTTC. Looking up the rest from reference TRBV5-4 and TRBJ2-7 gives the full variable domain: ETGVTQSPTHLIKTRGQQVTLRCSSQSGHNTVSWYQQALGQGPQFIFQYYREEENGRGNFPPRFSGLQFPNYSSELNVNALELDDSALYLCASSFMDRGGYEQYFGPGTRLTVT.

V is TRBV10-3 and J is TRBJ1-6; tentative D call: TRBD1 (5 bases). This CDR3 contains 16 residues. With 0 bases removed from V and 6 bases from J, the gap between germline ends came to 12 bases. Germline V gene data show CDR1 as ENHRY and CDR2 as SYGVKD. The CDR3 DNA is TGTGCCATCAGTGAGTCAAGAGACAGTGGTAATTCACCCCTCCACTTT. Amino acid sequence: CAISESRDSGNSPLHF.

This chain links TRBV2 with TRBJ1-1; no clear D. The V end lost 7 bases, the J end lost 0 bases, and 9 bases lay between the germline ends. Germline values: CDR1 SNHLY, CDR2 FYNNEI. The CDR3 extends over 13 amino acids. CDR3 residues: CASNWQVNTEAFF. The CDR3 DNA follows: TGTGCCAGCAATTGGCAGGTGAACACTGAAGCTTTCTTT.

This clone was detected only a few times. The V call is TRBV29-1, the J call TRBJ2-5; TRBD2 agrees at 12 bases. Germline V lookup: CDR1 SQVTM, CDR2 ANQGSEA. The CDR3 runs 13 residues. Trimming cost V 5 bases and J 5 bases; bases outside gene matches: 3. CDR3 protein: CSVLAGGMETQYF. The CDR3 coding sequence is TGCAGCGTTCTAGCGGGAGGGATGGAGACCCAGTACTTC.

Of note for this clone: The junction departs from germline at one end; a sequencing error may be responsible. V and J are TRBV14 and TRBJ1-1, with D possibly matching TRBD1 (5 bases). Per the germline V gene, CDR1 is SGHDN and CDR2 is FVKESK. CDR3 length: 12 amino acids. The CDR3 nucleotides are TGTGCCAGCAGCCACCTCGGGACTGAGGCTTTCTTT. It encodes CASSHLGTEAFF. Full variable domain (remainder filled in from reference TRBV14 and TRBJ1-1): EAGVTQFPSHSVIEKGQTVTLRCDPISGHDNLYWYRRVMGKEIKFLLHFVKESKQDESGMPNNRFLAERTGGTYSTLKVQPAELEDSGVYFCASSHLGTEAFFGQGTRLTVV.

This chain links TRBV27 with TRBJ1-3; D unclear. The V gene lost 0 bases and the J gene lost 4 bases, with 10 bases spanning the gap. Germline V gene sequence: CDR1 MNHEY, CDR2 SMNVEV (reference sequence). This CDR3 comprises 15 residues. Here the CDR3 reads CASSLSPGYGNTIYF. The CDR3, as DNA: TGTGCCAGCAGTTTATCCCCGGGGTACGGAAACACCATATATTTT.

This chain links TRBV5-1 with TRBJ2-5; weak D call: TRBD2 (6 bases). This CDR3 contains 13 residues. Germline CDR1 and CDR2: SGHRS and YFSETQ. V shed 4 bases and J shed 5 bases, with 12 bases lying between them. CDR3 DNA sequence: TGCGCCAGCAGCGGAACTAGCTTCGAGACCCAGTACTTC. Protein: CASSGTSFETQYF. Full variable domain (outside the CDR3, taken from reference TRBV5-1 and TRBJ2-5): KAGVTQTPRYLIKTRGQQVTLSCSPISGHRSVSWYQQTPGQGLQFLFEYFSETQRNKGNFPGRFSGRQFSNSRSEMNVSTLELGDSALYLCASSGTSFETQYFGPGTRLLVL.

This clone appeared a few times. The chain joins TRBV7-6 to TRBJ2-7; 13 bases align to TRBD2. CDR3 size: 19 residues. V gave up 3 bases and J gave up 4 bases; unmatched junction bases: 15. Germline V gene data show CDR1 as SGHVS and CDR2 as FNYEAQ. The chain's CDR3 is CASSFYVAGLAGERYEQYF. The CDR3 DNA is TGTGCCAGCAGCTTCTACGTGGCAGGACTAGCGGGAGAAAGGTACGAGCAGTACTTC.

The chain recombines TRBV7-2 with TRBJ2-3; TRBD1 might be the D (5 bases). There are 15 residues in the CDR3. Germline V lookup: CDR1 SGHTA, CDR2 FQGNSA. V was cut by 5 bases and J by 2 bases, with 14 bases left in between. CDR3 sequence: CASSPQGWATDTQYF. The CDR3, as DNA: TGTGCCAGCAGCCCCCAGGGCTGGGCCACAGATACGCAGTATTTT.

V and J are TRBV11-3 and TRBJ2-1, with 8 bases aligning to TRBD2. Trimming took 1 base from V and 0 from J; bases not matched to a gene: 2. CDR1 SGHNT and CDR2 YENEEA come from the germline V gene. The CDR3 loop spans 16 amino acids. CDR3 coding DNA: TGTGCCAGCAGCTTAGTAGCGGGGAGCTCCTACAATGAGCAGTTCTTC. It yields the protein CASSLVAGSSYNEQFF.